This is a list of T cell receptor beta chains from one sample in a study of blood T cells in healthy people across ages. MiXCR, applied by TCRdb to the 5' RACE reads, yields one record per CDR3 protein. There are over 1,200,000 distinct CDR3 sequences in the sample; roughly 60% occur only once, and 6.5% to 8.5% lies in the top ten. Source material: blood. These receptors originate from a man aged 18 to 29 in good health. The CDR3 runs from the conserved cysteine through the conserved F or W. D genes are given only for firm matches. Clone size is given for some rows only: seen once, a few or many times, or a class if the clone is expanded.

D: -
J: TRBJ1-4
size: -
V: TRBV7-2
DNA: TGTGCCAGCAGTCTATTCGCCAGGGCGGGGTTGGGAGAAAAACTGTTTTTT
CDR3: CASSLFARAGLGEKLFF

D: -
J: TRBJ2-6
size: -
V: TRBV4-1
DNA: TGCGCCAGCAGCCAAGAGGATGGAACCGGGGACAGGGCCAACGTCCTGACTTTC
CDR3: CASSQEDGTGDRANVLTF

D: -
J: TRBJ2-3
size: -
V: TRBV9
DNA: TGTGCCAGCAGCGTTCGTCTAAACACAGATACGCAGTATTTT
CDR3: CASSVRLNTDTQYF

D: -
J: TRBJ2-7
size: -
V: TRBV27
DNA: TGTGCCAGCAGCGTGGCCCGCGTCAGGGGCGATATCCACGAGCAGTACTTC
CDR3: CASSVARVRGDIHEQYF

D: -
J: TRBJ2-7
size: once
V: TRBV4-3
DNA: TGCGTCAGCAGCCAAGATTGGGACGAGCAGTACTTC
CDR3: CVSSQDWDEQYF

D: TRBD1
J: TRBJ1-5
size: once
V: TRBV20-1
DNA: TGCAGTGCTAGGGGACAGGGAGGGGATCAGCCCCAGCATTTT
CDR3: CSARGQGGDQPQHF

D: -
J: TRBJ2-1
size: few
V: TRBV6-2/TRBV6-3
DNA: TGTGCCAGCATTGCTGGGAATGAGCAGTTCTTC
CDR3: CASIAGNEQFF

D: TRBD1
J: TRBJ1-1
size: many
V: TRBV28
DNA: TGTGCCACACACCATGACGTGGGACAGATGGGCACTGAAGCTTTCTTT
CDR3: CATHHDVGQMGTEAFF

D: TRBD2
J: TRBJ2-1
size: many
V: TRBV20-1
DNA: TGCAGTGCTAGCGAGCGGGAGGTATATAATGAGCAGTTCTTC
CDR3: CSASEREVYNEQFF

D: TRBD1
J: TRBJ2-1
size: -
V: TRBV11-2
DNA: TGTGCCAGCAGCTACCTCGGGACAGATTACAATGAGCAGTTCTTC
CDR3: CASSYLGTDYNEQFF